The 23 T cell receptor beta chains reported below all come from one sample, sequenced in a study of T cells in Graves' hyperthyroidism and ophthalmopathy. RNA transcripts yielded amplified TCR beta CDR3 regions. With the HTBI primer set, the TCR CDR3 went through a first round of RT-PCR. TCRdb recomputed calls from the multiplex PCR reads with MiXCR, one row per CDR3 protein. The sample holds a few hundred thousand distinct CDR3 sequences, roughly 15% seen once. Material for sequencing was blood. All receptors come from a woman in her sixties or seventies with Graves' ophthalmopathy.

Of note for this clonotype: A read error may account for a junction end that differs from germline. This sequence joins TRBV28 and TRBJ1-5; 10 bases map to TRBD1. The CDR3 extends over 11 amino acids. Germline loops: CDR1 MDHEN, CDR2 SYDVKM. Written as DNA, the CDR3 is TGTGCCAGCAGTACCCGGGACAGGGGCGATTTT. Protein: CASSTRDRGDF.

This clonotype was counted many times. The J gene is TRBJ2-1, the V gene TRBV27, with D maybe TRBD2 (5 bases). This CDR3 is built from 13 residues. V was pared by 5 bases and J by 8 bases, with 13 bases between. Germline CDR1 and CDR2: MNHEY and SMNVEV (reference sequence). CDR3 loop: CASSDSLGDEQFF. The CDR3 region has the DNA TGTGCCAGCAGTGACTCGCTCGGGGATGAGCAGTTCTTC.

This chain links TRBV24-1 with TRBJ2-3; possibly TRBD1 for D (6 bases). Trimming left V 5 bases short and J 0 bases short, with 11 bases between. Germline CDR1 KGHDR, CDR2 SFDVKD. This CDR3 spans 15 amino acids. DNA for the CDR3: TGTGCCACCAGTGCCGGACAGCTGAGCACAGATACGCAGTATTTT. It encodes CATSAGQLSTDTQYF.

In regard to this clonotype: Being one base from a much bigger clone, this may be a read error. This rearrangement joins TRBV18 to TRBJ2-5; tentatively, D is TRBD2 (6 bases). V lost 8 bases, J lost 4 bases, and 20 bases lay in between. Germline CDR1 is KGHSH and CDR2 is LQKENI. The CDR3 has 15 residues. CDR3 nucleotides: TGTGCCAGCCCACTAGCCGGGTTCCAAGGAGAGACCCAGTACTTC. Protein sequence: CASPLAGFQGETQYF.

V and J are TRBV9 and TRBJ2-2, with 7 nucleotides matching TRBD2. Trimming at V came to 4 bases and at J to 1 base, leaving 4 bases not matched to a gene. The CDR3 extends over 15 amino acids. CDR1 is SGDLS and CDR2 is YYNGEE in the germline V gene. The CDR3 is CASSPAGVNTGELFF. CDR3 nucleotides: TGTGCCAGCAGCCCCGCGGGGGTGAACACCGGGGAGCTGTTTTTT.

The chain joins TRBV20-1 to TRBJ2-7; TRBD2 matches 11 bases. The CDR3 extends over 15 amino acids. CDR1 and CDR2 (germline): DFQATT, SNEGSKA (reference sequence). V was clipped by 0 bases and J by 2 bases; unmatched bases: 3. The CDR3 DNA reads as TGCAGTGCTAGAGATAATAGCGGGAGGGCCTACGAGCAGTACTTC. Protein product: CSARDNSGRAYEQYF.

The gene calls are TRBV6-6 and TRBJ1-6; D ambiguous. CDR3 length equals 14 residues. Trimming cost V 2 bases and J 10 bases, with 12 bases left between them. Looked up from germline, CDR1 is MNHNY and CDR2 is SVGAGI (reference sequence). The CDR3 DNA sequence: TGTGCCAGCAGTTACGAGGGAGTGCTGTCACCCCTCCACTTT. It is translated as CASSYEGVLSPLHF.

This clonotype was recorded many times. The CDR3 protein is CASSFMDRGRGGELFF. DNA for the CDR3: TGTGCCAGCAGCTTCATGGACAGGGGTAGAGGTGGGGAGCTGTTTTTT. The rearrangement links TRBV5-6 to TRBJ2-2; the match to TRBD1 covers 9 bases. Trimming at V came to 2 bases and at J to 8 bases, leaving 10 bases not matched to a gene. This CDR3 is built from 16 residues. Germline CDR1 reads SGHDT; CDR2 reads YYEEEE.

In this sample, this clonotype turned up many times. This sequence joins TRBV28 and TRBJ2-1; D may be TRBD1 (5 bases). Per the germline V gene, CDR1 is MDHEN and CDR2 is SYDVKM. Trimming took off 7 bases at V and 0 bases at J, with 19 bases between the two ends. The CDR3 extends over 17 amino acids. The CDR3 DNA follows: TGTGCCAGCACCCCATCGACAGCCAAAAGCTCCTACAATGAGCAGTTCTTC. Translated, it gives CASTPSTAKSSYNEQFF.

This clonotype was seen at least ten times. This chain links TRBV2 with TRBJ2-7, with D hard to call. The CDR3 has 14 amino acids. Germline V gene lookup returns CDR1 SNHLY and CDR2 FYNNEI. V dropped 3 bases and J dropped 1 base, with 10 bases sitting between them. CDR3 in amino acids: CASSDKTTSYEQYF. The CDR3 coding sequence is TGTGCCAGCAGTGATAAGACAACTTCCTACGAGCAGTACTTC.

This clonotype was detected a few times. This rearrangement joins TRBV24-1 to TRBJ2-1, with 7 bases aligning to TRBD1. Looked up from germline, CDR1 is KGHDR and CDR2 is SFDVKD. The CDR3 has 16 residues. Germline trimming cut 1 base from V and 0 bases from J; bases unmatched to any gene: 2. This chain's CDR3 is CATSDFTGVSYNEQFF. CDR3 DNA sequence: TGTGCCACCAGTGATTTTACAGGGGTCTCCTACAATGAGCAGTTCTTC.

This clonotype came up many times. The CDR3 here is CAWSVGVSSYEQYF. CDR3 DNA sequence: TGTGCCTGGAGTGTAGGAGTCAGCTCCTACGAGCAGTACTTC. V is TRBV30 and J is TRBJ2-7; D is undetermined. The CDR3 runs to 14 residues. CDR1 GTSNPN and CDR2 SVGIG come from the germline V gene (reference sequence). Between the trimmed V and J ends, which lost 0 bases and 0 bases, there was a span of 9 bases. Full variable domain (rest looked up from reference TRBV30 and TRBJ2-7): SQTIHQWPATLVQPVGSPLSLECTVEGTSNPNLYWYRQAAGRGLQLLFYSVGIGQISSEVPQNLSASRPQDRQFILSSKKLLLSDSGFYLCAWSVGVSSYEQYFGPGTRLTVT.

This clonotype has a handful of counts. CDR3 nucleotide sequence: TGCAGTGCTAGATTAGGGACTAGCGGGAGGGACGGCTACGAGCAGTACTTC. Amino acids: CSARLGTSGRDGYEQYF. The chain employs TRBV20-1 and TRBJ2-7, with TRBD2 identical over 16 bases. Trimming took 2 bases from V and 3 from J; bases not matched to a gene: 7. The CDR3 is 17 residues long. Germline V gives CDR1 DFQATT, CDR2 SNEGSKA (reference sequence).

This clonotype was observed a handful of times. The genes are TRBV29-1 and TRBJ2-1; D remains unclear. The CDR3 has 11 residues. The ends were cut back, 6 bases at V and 7 bases at J, with 10 bases in the middle. CDR1 SQVTM and CDR2 ANQGSEA come from the germline V gene. The DNA for the CDR3 is TGCAGCGTACTCGTTCGGAATGAGCAGTTCTTC. This translates into CSVLVRNEQFF.

This clonotype was seen a few times. This rearrangement joins TRBV5-1 to TRBJ2-4; TRBD1 might be the D (6 bases). The germline V and J ends were trimmed by 2 bases and 5 bases, with 8 bases remaining between them. The germline CDR1 and CDR2 sequences are SGHRS and YFSETQ. CDR3 size: 13 residues. CDR3 DNA sequence: TGCGCCAGCAGCTTCCCAGGGGAAAACATTCAGTACTTC. Residues: CASSFPGENIQYF.

In the case of this clonotype: With a much larger clone just one base away, this may be a read error. The gene calls are TRBV5-1 and TRBJ2-7; 7 bases match TRBD1. J lost 6 bases, V lost 0 bases, and 9 bases had no gene match. The germline gives CDR1 SGHRS, CDR2 YFSETQ. CDR3 length equals 15 residues. This CDR3 reads CASSLGDSFGREQYF. The CDR3 DNA reads as TGCGCCAGCAGCTTGGGGGACAGTTTCGGCCGCGAGCAGTACTTC.

There are many counts of this clonotype. The chain uses TRBV14 and TRBJ2-7; either TRBD1 or TRBD2 may supply D (6 bases each). With 3 bases removed from V and 7 bases from J, the gap between germline ends came to 22 bases. In germline, CDR1 is SGHDN, CDR2 FVKESK. This CDR3 comprises 16 residues. CDR3: CASSQPRGGIAEEQYF. The CDR3 nucleotides are TGTGCCAGCAGCCAGCCCAGGGGAGGCATTGCAGAGGAGCAGTACTTC. Using reference TRBV14 and TRBJ2-7 for the parts outside the CDR3, the full variable domain is EAGVTQFPSHSVIEKGQTVTLRCDPISGHDNLYWYRRVMGKEIKFLLHFVKESKQDESGMPNNRFLAERTGGTYSTLKVQPAELEDSGVYFCASSQPRGGIAEEQYFGPGTRLTVT.

This clonotype was observed a handful of times. The chain couples TRBV7-9 to TRBJ1-6; D perhaps matches TRBD1 (6 bases). The CDR3 totals 16 residues. V was cut by 5 bases and J by 4 bases, with 15 bases left in between. Germline lookup yields CDR1 SEHNR and CDR2 FQNEAQ (reference sequence). For the CDR3, the DNA is TGTGCCAGCAGCCCTGGGGAGACAGGATATAATTCACCCCTCCACTTT. This gives the protein CASSPGETGYNSPLHF.

This clonotype was observed many times. This chain links TRBV27 with TRBJ2-1; D gene unclear. V was shortened by 6 bases and J by 1 base, with 13 bases between the two germline ends. The CDR3 length is 15 residues. CDR1 MNHEY and CDR2 SMNVEV come from the germline V gene (reference sequence). The CDR3 DNA reads TGTGCCAGCAGCCTAGGGTCCGTTTCCTACAATGAGCAGTTCTTC. The encoded protein is CASSLGSVSYNEQFF.

The sample holds many counts of this clonotype. This rearrangement joins TRBV14 to TRBJ2-5; 9 bases are shared with TRBD2. V shed 1 base, J shed 3 bases, and the junction held 3 bases outside the gene matches. The CDR3 extends over 15 amino acids. CDR1 is SGHDN and CDR2 is FVKESK in the germline V gene. Written as DNA, the CDR3 is TGTGCCAGCAGCCAAGTGCCTAGCGGGGAAGAGACCCAGTACTTC. This gives the protein CASSQVPSGEETQYF.

The CDR3 bases are TGCAGTGCGCCGCTAGCGGGAGCCACCGGGGAGCTGTTTTTT. Amino acid sequence: CSAPLAGATGELFF. The genes are TRBV20-1 and TRBJ2-2; 10 bases fit TRBD2. The trim removed 6 bases at V and 4 bases at J, leaving 5 bases unmatched. There are 14 residues in the CDR3. Germline V gene data show CDR1 as DFQATT and CDR2 as SNEGSKA (reference sequence).

J is TRBJ2-1 and V is TRBV18; D is unresolved. Germline loops: CDR1 KGHSH, CDR2 LQKENI. The CDR3 covers 12 residues. With 1 base removed from V and 6 bases from J, the gap between germline ends came to 4 bases. DNA of the CDR3: TGTGCCAGCTCACCACTGTGCAATGAGCAGTTCTTC. Its translation is CASSPLCNEQFF.

The chain joins TRBV14 to TRBJ2-7, with D possibly TRBD1 on 6 matching bases. The CDR3 is made up of 13 amino acids. Germline-derived CDR1 and CDR2 are SGHDN and FVKESK. V lost 7 bases and J 6 bases, leaving 16 bases between the germline ends. CDR3 sequence (DNA): TGTGCCAGCACCCGGGCCAGGGGCGGCGAGCAGTACTTC. Amino acids: CASTRARGGEQYF.